This T cell receptor (beta chain) was recorded in a study of T cell responses to AZD1222 COVID-19 vaccine. Assay: immunoSEQ multiplex PCR; the TCRdb copy retains only in-frame clones and omits some. The table includes roughly 170,000 clones, around 94% detected once. Looked up from germline, CDR1 is GTSNPN and CDR2 is SVGIG (reference sequence). This CDR3 contains 12 residues. The V and J ends lost 4 bases and 1 base respectively, with 7 bases between them. Sequences were derived from peripheral blood, sampled 28 days after the second AZD1222 dose. This receptor was obtained from an adult who received the AZD1222 COVID-19 vaccine. This chain joins TRBV30 and TRBJ1-1; no clear D. The CDR3 region has the DNA TGTGCCTGGACATTACAGAACACTGAAGCTTTCTTT. Its protein is CAWTLQNTEAFF.